What follows is one T cell receptor beta chain and its context. Its antigen is unidentified. The whole isolated RNA underwent reverse transcription, so sequencing captured expressed TCRB transcripts. TCRdb's table, derived via immunoSEQ multiplex PCR, lists solely in-frame clones and lacks some. The repertoire includes 160,000 or so clones, 8.5% to 14% of them detected once, and 2% to 2.5% sits in the top ten. Via CD45RO/CCR7/CD25/CD127/CD95/CD27, cells of the CD4+ naive, central memory, regulatory and stem cell-like memory subsets were sorted. Every sorted population was more than 98% pure. This CDR3 spans 15 amino acids. J lost 3 bases, V lost 0 bases, and 5 bases had no gene match. Germline assignment: CDR1 ENHRY and CDR2 SYGVKD. This sample was taken from a study of beta chain features in type 1 diabetes. Study-level results: Among patients with Type 1 diabetes, TCRB CDR3s were moderately but significantly shorter in every one of the four CD4+ subsets.

The receptor's source is a man aged 18 to 29 in good health. The chain joins TRBV10-3 to TRBJ2-7, with 7 bases lining up with TRBD1. The sequenced material came from central memory CD4+ T cells from blood. The CDR3 nucleotides are TGTGCCATCAGTGAGTCAACAGGACAGGTCTACGAGCAGTACTTC. Translated, it gives CAISESTGQVYEQYF.